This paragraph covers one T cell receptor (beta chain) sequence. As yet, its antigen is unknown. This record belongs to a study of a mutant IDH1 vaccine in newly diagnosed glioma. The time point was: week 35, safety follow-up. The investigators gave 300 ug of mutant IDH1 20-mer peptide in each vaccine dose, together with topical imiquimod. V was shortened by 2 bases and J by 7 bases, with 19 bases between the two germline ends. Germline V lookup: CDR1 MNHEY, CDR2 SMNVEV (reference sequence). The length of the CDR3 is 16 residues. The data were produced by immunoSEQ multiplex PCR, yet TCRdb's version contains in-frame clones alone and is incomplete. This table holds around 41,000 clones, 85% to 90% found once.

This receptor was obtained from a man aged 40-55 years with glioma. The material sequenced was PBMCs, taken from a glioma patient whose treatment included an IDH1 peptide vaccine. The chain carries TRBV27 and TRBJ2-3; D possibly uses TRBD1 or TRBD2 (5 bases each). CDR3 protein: CASSLGAPGPGNTQYF. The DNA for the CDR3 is TGTGCCAGCAGTTTAGGCGCGCCGGGGCCGGGGAATACGCAGTATTTT.